This T cell receptor beta chain originates from a study of CD8 T cells in ankylosing spondylitis. Study-level findings and limits: Seemingly distinctive of ankylosing spondylitis blood was a TCR beta motif formed by eight highly homologous variants.

Via MiXCR, TCRdb re-called the 5' RACE reads, giving one row per CDR3 protein. The repertoire holds under 200,000 distinct CDR3 sequences, with under 15% as singletons. Trimming removed 5 bases from V and 6 bases from J, with 14 bases in between. The CDR3 runs to 13 residues. Germline V gene lookup returns CDR1 PRHDT and CDR2 FYEKMQ (reference sequence). This clonotype was observed a few times. The antigen is unknown. Material for sequencing was blood, either unsorted or a sorted T cell fraction (not recorded which). The rearrangement joins TRBV13 to TRBJ2-7; D perhaps matches TRBD1 (6 bases). The clonotype originates from a female donor with ankylosing spondylitis or in good health (not recorded which). The CDR3 region is CASSPLTGLEQYF. CDR3 bases: TGTGCCAGCAGCCCACTCACAGGGCTCGAGCAGTACTTC.